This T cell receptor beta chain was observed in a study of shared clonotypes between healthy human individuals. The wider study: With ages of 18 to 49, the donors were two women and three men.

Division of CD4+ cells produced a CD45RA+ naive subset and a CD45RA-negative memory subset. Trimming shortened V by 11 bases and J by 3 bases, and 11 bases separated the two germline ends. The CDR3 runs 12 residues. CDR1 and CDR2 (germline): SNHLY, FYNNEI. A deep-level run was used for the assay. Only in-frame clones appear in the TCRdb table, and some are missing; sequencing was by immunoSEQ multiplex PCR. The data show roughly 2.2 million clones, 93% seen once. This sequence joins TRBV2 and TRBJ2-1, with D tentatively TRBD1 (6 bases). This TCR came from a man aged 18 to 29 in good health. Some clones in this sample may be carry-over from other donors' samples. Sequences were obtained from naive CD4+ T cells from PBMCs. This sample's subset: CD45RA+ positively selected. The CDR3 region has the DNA TGTGCCGGACACAGGGACTACAATGAGCAGTTCTTC. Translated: CAGHRDYNEQFF.